The clone carrying this TCR beta chain was seen ten or more times. Deletions cut 1 base from V and 4 bases from J, with 11 bases between. The germline V gene has CDR1 SGHRS and CDR2 YFSETQ. This CDR3 is 15 amino acids long. UMIs were added to TCR cDNA along with a universal primer site when it was made by 5'RACE template switching. TCRdb used MiXCR to reprocess the 5' RACE reads, holding one entry per CDR3 protein. The data hold 55,000 or so distinct CDR3 sequences, with 6.5% to 8.5% observed a single time. These data belong to a study of T cells after yellow fever vaccination. Notes on the study in general: Weaker overall, the secondary response nonetheless peaked faster (day 5 versus 15).

The receptor was derived from a man between 18 and 29 years old who received the YFV17D yellow fever vaccine. The chain is built from TRBV5-1 and TRBJ2-2; D not certain. The specimen comprised CD8+ T cells not binding an NS4B(214-222) dextramer, sorted from PBMCs, sampled 35 to 50 days after the first yellow fever vaccination. The CDR3 DNA reads as TGCGCCAGCAGCTTGATCTGGGAACCCACCGGGGAGCTGTTTTTT. This gives the protein CASSLIWEPTGELFF.